Below are 21 T cell receptor beta chains sequenced from a single sample in a study of T cell responses to AZD1222 COVID-19 vaccine. The table came from immunoSEQ multiplex PCR; TCRdb's copy has only in-frame clones and leaves some out. The table shows about 84,000 clones, with 80% to 90% occurring only once. Sequences were derived from peripheral blood, sampled 28 days after the second AZD1222 dose. Receptor source: an adult who received the AZD1222 COVID-19 vaccine.

The chain carries TRBV7-8 and TRBJ1-2; TRBD1 aligns across 9 bases. The CDR3 spans 15 residues. Germline lookup yields CDR1 SGHVS and CDR2 FQNEAQ. V gave up 1 base and J gave up 5 bases; unmatched junction bases: 5. CDR3 coding DNA: TGTGCCAGCAGCTTAGGGACAGGGGACCTATATGGCTACACCTTC. It encodes CASSLGTGDLYGYTF.

In its sample, this clone was seen once. This chain uses TRBV4-3 with TRBJ1-2, with D possibly being TRBD1 (5 bases). The CDR3 consists of 15 residues. V lost 0 bases and J 3 bases, leaving 11 bases between the germline ends. CDR1 and CDR2 from the germline V gene are LGHNA and YSLEER. CDR3 region: CASSQDGGRDYGYTF. The CDR3 DNA is TGCGCCAGCAGCCAAGATGGGGGTCGGGACTATGGCTACACCTTC.

The chain links TRBV2 to TRBJ1-4; a weak D match, TRBD1 (6 bases). The germline gives CDR1 SNHLY, CDR2 FYNNEI. V lost 6 bases, J lost 5 bases, and 16 bases lay in between. The CDR3 covers 15 residues. The CDR3 DNA is TGTGCCAGCAGCAGATCCGGGACAAGAAATGAAAAACTGTTTTTT. Translation: CASSRSGTRNEKLFF.

The J gene is TRBJ1-1, the V gene TRBV4-3, with D hard to call. This CDR3 region has 14 residues. V was cut by 2 bases and J by 5 bases, with 12 bases left in between. The germline gives CDR1 LGHNA, CDR2 YSLEER. Here the CDR3 DNA reads TGCGCCAGCAGCCAATATAAGGCAGAGACTGAAGCTTTCTTT. Translating gives CASSQYKAETEAFF.

This sequence joins TRBV19 and TRBJ1-5; 7 bases fit TRBD1. V shed 5 bases, J shed 7 bases, and the junction held 5 bases outside the gene matches. The CDR3 runs to 13 residues. CDR1 is LNHDA, CDR2 SQIVND, per germline (reference sequence). This CDR3 is CASSPTGTQPQHF. The CDR3 DNA follows: TGTGCCAGTAGTCCGACAGGGACGCAGCCCCAGCATTTT.

This clone was observed a handful of times. The rearrangement links TRBV19 to TRBJ2-5; the D gene is possibly TRBD1 (5 bases). The V and J ends lost 6 bases and 5 bases respectively, with 13 bases between them. The CDR3 is 13 amino acids. Looked up from germline, CDR1 is LNHDA and CDR2 is SQIVND (reference sequence). CDR3 residues: CASSLQGGETQYF. The CDR3 DNA is TGTGCCAGTAGCCTCCAGGGCGGCGAGACCCAGTACTTC.

Details on this clone: The sample holds other DNA sequences that translate to the same CDR3. J is TRBJ1-5 and V is TRBV4-3; D is unclear. This CDR3 comprises 13 residues. The germline CDR1 and CDR2 sequences are LGHNA and YSLEER. Trimming removed 0 bases at V and 6 bases at J, with 6 bases between. The CDR3 nucleotides read TGCGCCAGCAGCCAAGAGGGCGGTCAGCCCCAGCATTTT. This gives the protein CASSQEGGQPQHF.

This chain links TRBV3-1 (or the pseudogene TRBV3-2) with TRBJ1-1; D call uncertain. CDR3 length equals 13 residues. CDR1 LGHDT and CDR2 YNNKEL come from the germline V gene (reference sequence). V shed 4 bases and J shed 1 base, with 7 bases lying between them. In DNA form, the CDR3 reads TGTGCCAGCAGCCGAGAAGGGAACACTGAAGCTTTCTTT. It codes for CASSREGNTEAFF.

The V and J genes are TRBV6-5 and TRBJ1-2; 8 positions agree with TRBD1. Per germline, CDR1 MNHEY and CDR2 SVGAGI. Trimming took 5 bases from V and 8 from J; bases not matched to a gene: 4. The CDR3 loop spans 12 amino acids. Here the CDR3 reads CASSLRGLGYTF. The CDR3 DNA reads as TGTGCCAGCAGTCTCAGGGGGCTAGGCTACACCTTC.

CDR3 DNA: TGCAGCGTCCGGGACAGGAGGAACACTGAAGCTTTCTTT. Translating gives CSVRDRRNTEAFF. The gene calls are TRBV29-1 and TRBJ1-1, with 8 bases aligning to TRBD1. Germline CDR1 is SQVTM and CDR2 is ANQGSEA. The junction had 4 bases not matched to a gene; V was cut back by 6 bases and J by 1 base. This CDR3 region has 13 residues.

V and J are TRBV27 and TRBJ2-7; 7 nucleotides line up with TRBD1. Trimming removed 2 bases from V and 2 bases from J; junction bases left unmatched: 3. Germline V lookup: CDR1 MNHEY, CDR2 SMNVEV (reference sequence). The length of the CDR3 is 14 residues. CDR3 protein: CASSLQGDPYEQYF. The CDR3 region has the DNA TGTGCCAGCAGTTTACAGGGGGACCCCTACGAGCAGTACTTC.

This sequence joins TRBV6-5 and TRBJ1-2, with a weak D call TRBD1 (6 bases). CDR1 is MNHEY, CDR2 SVGAGI, per germline. V lost 4 bases and J 2 bases, leaving 14 bases between the germline ends. The CDR3 covers 15 residues. CDR3 in DNA: TGTGCCAGCAGTTGGGGGTCAACAGGGAACTATGGCTACACCTTC. Translating gives CASSWGSTGNYGYTF.

The rearrangement links TRBV27 to TRBJ1-6, with D possibly TRBD1 on 6 matching bases. Trimming stripped 6 bases from V and 2 bases from J, with 11 bases between. The CDR3 is made up of 15 amino acids. Looked up from germline, CDR1 is MNHEY and CDR2 is SMNVEV (reference sequence). This CDR3 reads CASSRGAPYNSPLHF. The CDR3 DNA sequence: TGTGCCAGCAGCCGGGGGGCACCCTATAATTCACCCCTCCACTTT.

The rearrangement uses TRBV9 and TRBJ1-1; D is undetermined. Germline values: CDR1 SGDLS, CDR2 YYNGEE. The ends were cut back, 0 bases at V and 1 base at J, with 7 bases in the middle. CDR3 length: 14 amino acids. This chain's CDR3 is CASSVGAANTEAFF. CDR3 nucleotides: TGTGCCAGCAGCGTAGGGGCAGCGAACACTGAAGCTTTCTTT.

The chain combines TRBV28 with TRBJ2-2, with TRBD1 matching over 8 bases. CDR3 size: 16 residues. The V gene's germline CDR1 is MDHEN and CDR2 SYDVKM. V trimming: 3 bases; J trimming: 7 bases; junction bases outside the gene matches: 10. The CDR3 reads CASSLGAPGGGGELFF. The CDR3 nucleotides are TGTGCCAGCAGTTTGGGGGCCCCAGGGGGCGGCGGGGAGCTGTTTTTT. The variable domain in full, completed from reference TRBV28 and TRBJ2-2, reads DVKVTQSSRYLVKRTGEKVFLECVQDMDHENMFWYRQDPGLGLRLIYFSYDVKMKEKGDIPEGYSVSREKKERFSLILESASTNQTSMYLCASSLGAPGGGGELFFGEGSRLTVL.

The chain recombines TRBV28 with TRBJ2-1, with 7 bases fitting TRBD2. From germline, CDR1 is MDHEN and CDR2 SYDVKM. The junction had 6 bases not matched to a gene; V was cut back by 6 bases and J by 4 bases. The CDR3 runs to 14 residues. CDR3 nucleotide sequence: TGTGCCAGCAGCCCAGCGGGAAGGTACAATGAGCAGTTCTTC. Protein sequence: CASSPAGRYNEQFF.

V is TRBV24-1 and J is TRBJ2-2; TRBD2 matches at 8 bases. CDR1 and CDR2 (germline): KGHDR, SFDVKD. This CDR3 is built from 13 residues. V shed 7 bases and J 6 bases; nucleotides not matched to a gene: 3. CDR3 sequence reads: CATRAGGPGELFF. CDR3 nucleotide sequence: TGTGCCACCAGGGCGGGGGGACCCGGGGAGCTGTTTTTT.

V and J are TRBV6-5 and TRBJ1-4; 7 bases are a match to TRBD1. Germline V gives CDR1 MNHEY, CDR2 SVGAGI. Unmatched junction bases numbered 13, after V lost 7 bases and J lost 8 bases. The CDR3 sequence is 15 residues long. DNA of the CDR3: TGTGCCAGCACGAATATGACAGGGAAGGACGAAAAACTGTTTTTT. It translates to CASTNMTGKDEKLFF.

V usage is TRBV19 and J usage is TRBJ2-7, with TRBD2 as a possible D gene (5 bases). The CDR3 contains 13 residues. V shed 10 bases and J shed 2 bases, with 15 bases lying between them. Germline CDR1 reads LNHDA; CDR2 reads SQIVND (reference sequence). The CDR3 bases are TGTGCCACCCTAGCCCCCGGGGCCTACGAGCAGTACTTC. It specifies CATLAPGAYEQYF.

This clone was counted once. The gene calls are TRBV12-3 or TRBV12-4 and TRBJ2-2; D call uncertain. V dropped 6 bases and J dropped 2 bases, with 7 bases sitting between them. CDR3 length equals 13 residues. In DNA form, the CDR3 reads TGTGCCAGCAGACCCATAAACACCGGGGAGCTGTTTTTT. Protein product: CASRPINTGELFF.

This rearrangement joins TRBV9 to TRBJ1-6; a possible D gene is TRBD1 (5 bases). This CDR3 contains 13 residues. V gave up 2 bases and J gave up 10 bases, with 10 bases separating them. The germline gives CDR1 SGDLS, CDR2 YYNGEE. CDR3: CASSVGGRSPLHF. CDR3 sequence (DNA): TGTGCCAGCAGCGTGGGGGGGAGGTCACCCCTCCACTTT.